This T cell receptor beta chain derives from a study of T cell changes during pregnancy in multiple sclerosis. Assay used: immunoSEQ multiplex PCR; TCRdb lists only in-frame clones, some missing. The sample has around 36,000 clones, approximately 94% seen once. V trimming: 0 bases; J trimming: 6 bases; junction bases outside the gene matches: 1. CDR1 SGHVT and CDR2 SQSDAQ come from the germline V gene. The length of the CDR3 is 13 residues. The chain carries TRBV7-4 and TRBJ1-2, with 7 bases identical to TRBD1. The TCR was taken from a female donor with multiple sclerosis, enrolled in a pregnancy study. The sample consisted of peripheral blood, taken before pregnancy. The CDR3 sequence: CASSLAGGHGYTF. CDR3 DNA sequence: TGTGCCAGCAGCTTAGCAGGGGGCCATGGCTACACCTTC.